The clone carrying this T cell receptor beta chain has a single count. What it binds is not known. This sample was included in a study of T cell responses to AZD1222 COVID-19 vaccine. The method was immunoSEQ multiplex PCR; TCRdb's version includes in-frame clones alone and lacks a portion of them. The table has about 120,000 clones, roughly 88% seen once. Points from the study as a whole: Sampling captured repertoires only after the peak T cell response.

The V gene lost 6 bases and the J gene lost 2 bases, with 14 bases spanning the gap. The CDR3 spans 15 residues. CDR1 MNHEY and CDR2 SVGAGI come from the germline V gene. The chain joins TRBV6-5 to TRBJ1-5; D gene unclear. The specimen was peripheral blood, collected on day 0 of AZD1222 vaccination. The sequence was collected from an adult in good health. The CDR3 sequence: CASSLGPSGNQPQHF. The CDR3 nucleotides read TGTGCCAGCAGCCTCGGTCCCTCGGGCAATCAGCCCCAGCATTTT.